This TCR beta chain was recovered during a study of blood T cell repertoires in COVID-19. Study-wide background: Samples representing acute and convalescent COVID-19 were sourced from the United States, Italy and Spain. PBMCs, B-cell-depleted T cells, or T cells provided the cDNA or gDNA that made up the material.

The CDR3 length is 16 residues. V shed 0 bases and J shed 1 base, with 10 bases lying between them. The germline gives CDR1 LGHNA, CDR2 YSLEER. As handled by the study authors: Amplification from reference gene primers served as the basis for estimated nucleated cell counts. Profiled with immunoSEQ multiplex PCR; TCRdb holds only in-frame clones, not every one. For V, J and clone size, that table is used; D and trimming come from the DNA. The data hold 200,000 to 250,000 clones, with about 88% observed a single time. The specimen sequenced was peripheral blood. This TCR came from a woman aged 70-85 years with active or convalescent COVID-19. The chain links TRBV4-3 to TRBJ1-3, with D possibly TRBD1 on 5 matching bases. The CDR3 DNA reads TGCGCCAGCAGCCAAGATCACCCAGGGTCTGGAAACACCATATATTTT. Encoded protein: CASSQDHPGSGNTIYF.